The clone carrying this TCR beta chain was seen a handful of times. Antigen specificity is unknown. Use of 60 Vbeta and 13 Jbeta primers characterized the PCR. Method: immunoSEQ multiplex PCR; TCRdb's copy keeps in-frame clones and lacks some. The sample shows over 100,000 clones, 83% of them seen only once. This record belongs to a study of cytomegalovirus exposure and HLA in healthy donors. This CDR3 contains 15 residues. Trimming took off 2 bases at V and 7 bases at J, with 15 bases between the two ends. Per the germline V gene, CDR1 is SGHVS and CDR2 is FQNEAQ. Study results and limitations: In vitro confirmation showed a few CMV-associated chains to be CMV antigen specific.

The chain is built from TRBV7-8 and TRBJ1-5; D unresolved. The receptor was derived from a man aged 40-49 years in good health and CMV-seronegative. Sequenced input: PBMCs. The CDR3 loop is CASSLPGRGGQPQHF. The DNA for the CDR3 is TGTGCCAGCAGCTTACCTGGGCGGGGAGGACAGCCCCAGCATTTT.